These 24 T cell receptor beta chains were sequenced from one sample in a study of blood T cell repertoires in COVID-19. Method: immunoSEQ multiplex PCR; TCRdb's copy keeps in-frame clones and lacks some. The sample gives a few hundred thousand clones, roughly 80% of which show up once; roughly 3.4% is in the top ten. The sequencing sample was made of peripheral blood. All receptors derive from a young woman with acute or convalescent COVID-19.

V gene TRBV25-1 combines with J gene TRBJ2-7; possibly TRBD1 for D (6 bases). This CDR3 spans 16 amino acids. CDR1 and CDR2 from the germline V gene are MGHDK and SYGVNS. V lost 4 bases and J lost 2, with 18 bases in between. In nucleotides, the CDR3 is TGTGCCAGCAGTGCTCCCATCAGGGGAACGGCCTACGAGCAGTACTTC. Its translation is CASSAPIRGTAYEQYF.

V and J are TRBV6-5 and TRBJ2-2; possibly TRBD2 for D (5 bases). V was cut by 6 bases and J by 6 bases, with 14 bases left in between. This CDR3 is 14 amino acids long. CDR1 and CDR2 (germline): MNHEY, SVGAGI. DNA of the CDR3: TGTGCCAGCAGGGAGTCCCCGAGGGCCGGGGAGCTGTTTTTT. It is translated as CASRESPRAGELFF.

J is TRBJ1-1 and V is TRBV6-1; 7 bases are shared with TRBD1. Germline V gene lookup returns CDR1 MNHNS and CDR2 SASEGT. The CDR3 spans 14 residues. The V and J ends lost 6 bases and 4 bases, in that order; junction bases with no gene match: 8. The chain's CDR3 is CASSLDTGATEAFF. The CDR3 coding sequence is TGTGCCAGCAGCCTAGATACAGGGGCCACTGAAGCTTTCTTT.

CDR3 nucleotides: TGTGCCAGCAGTCCCCCGGTTATCTCAAACGACTACACCTTC. Its translation is CASSPPVISNDYTF. The chain combines TRBV27 with TRBJ1-2; unclear D gene. CDR1 MNHEY and CDR2 SMNVEV come from the germline V gene (reference sequence). CDR3 length: 14 residues. Deletions cut 5 bases from V and 10 bases from J, with 20 bases between.

The rearrangement joins TRBV7-9 to TRBJ1-6; D unclear. CDR3 size: 16 residues. Trimming stripped 5 bases from V and 7 bases from J, with 18 bases between. Germline CDR1 and CDR2: SEHNR and FQNEAQ (reference sequence). CDR3 nucleotide sequence: TGTGCCAGCAGCGCCCGAACCTTCGGGGTGAATTCACCCCTCCACTTT. Translating it yields CASSARTFGVNSPLHF.

The genes are TRBV18 and TRBJ1-6; D gene uncertain. V was trimmed by 3 bases and J by 7 bases, leaving 10 bases between them. The CDR3 loop spans 14 amino acids. Germline V CDR1 and CDR2: KGHSH, LQKENI. This chain's CDR3 is CASSPPSRNSPLHF. The CDR3 DNA follows: TGTGCCAGCTCACCCCCGTCGCGGAATTCACCCCTCCACTTT.

CDR3 sequence reads: CASREGQGPWGQYF. CDR3 bases: TGTGCCAGCAGGGAGGGACAGGGACCATGGGGGCAGTACTTC. The chain joins TRBV6-5 to TRBJ2-7, with 9 bases matching TRBD1. Looked up from germline, CDR1 is MNHEY and CDR2 is SVGAGI. The junction had 12 bases not matched to a gene; V was cut back by 6 bases and J by 9 bases. The CDR3 has 14 residues.

The J gene is TRBJ1-1, the V gene TRBV18, with 7 bases that match TRBD1. V lost 1 base to trimming and J lost 1 base; unmatched junction nucleotides: 9. The V gene's germline CDR1 is KGHSH and CDR2 LQKENI. This CDR3 comprises 17 residues. CDR3 sequence: CASSPRRPGQENTEAFF. The CDR3 coding sequence is TGTGCCAGCTCACCACGAAGGCCCGGACAGGAGAACACTGAAGCTTTCTTT.

This clone is a singleton in its sample. The J gene is TRBJ2-5, the V gene TRBV15; 7 bases align to TRBD2. Germline loops: CDR1 LNHNV, CDR2 YYDKDF (reference sequence). The ends lost 1 base at V and 5 bases at J; junction bases unmatched: 7. The CDR3 length is 15 residues. CDR3 sequence (DNA): TGTGCCACCAGCAGAGTTGCGGGAGCCGGGGAGACCCAGTACTTC. It codes for CATSRVAGAGETQYF.

This chain links TRBV7-6 with TRBJ2-3; 9 nucleotides agree with TRBD2. Germline values: CDR1 SGHVS, CDR2 FNYEAQ. The V segment lost 5 bases and the J segment 1 base; nucleotides outside the gene matches: 4. The CDR3 consists of 15 residues. The CDR3 loop is CASSPAGGGTDTQYF. The DNA for the CDR3 is TGTGCCAGCAGCCCAGCGGGAGGTGGCACAGATACGCAGTATTTT.

This chain joins TRBV18 and TRBJ2-6; maybe TRBD1 (5 bases). The V and J ends lost 2 bases and 2 bases respectively, with 7 bases between them. The germline gives CDR1 KGHSH, CDR2 LQKENI. The CDR3 covers 15 residues. The CDR3 DNA follows: TGTGCCAGCTCACCAGGACACCCTGGGGCCAACGTCCTGACTTTC. Translated: CASSPGHPGANVLTF.

This clone showed up just a few times. The chain uses TRBV4-1 and TRBJ2-1; D may be TRBD2 (6 bases). Trimming removed 3 bases from V and 2 bases from J, with 11 bases in between. This CDR3 is built from 15 residues. Germline V gene lookup returns CDR1 MGHRA and CDR2 YSYEKL. The CDR3 reads CASSQDSGTYNEQFF. Written as DNA, the CDR3 is TGCGCCAGCAGCCAGGATAGCGGTACCTACAATGAGCAGTTCTTC.

In DNA, the CDR3 is TGTGCCAGCATCCCTAGCGGGAGCCCCTACGAGCAGTACTTC. Translation: CASIPSGSPYEQYF. This chain connects TRBV6-2 or TRBV6-3 to TRBJ2-7; 10 nucleotides align to TRBD2. The V gene end was trimmed by 7 bases and the J gene end by 2 bases; junction bases not matched to a gene: 5. Germline V CDR1 and CDR2: MNHEY, SVGEGT. CDR3 length equals 14 residues.

The chain is built from TRBV28 and TRBJ2-7; TRBD2 matches 8 bases. V shed 3 bases, J shed 3 bases, and the junction held 4 bases outside the gene matches. This CDR3 is 14 amino acids long. The germline V gene has CDR1 MDHEN and CDR2 SYDVKM. CDR3 nucleotides: TGTGCCAGCAGTTTCGGGGGGGGTCACTACGAGCAGTACTTC. It encodes CASSFGGGHYEQYF.

V gene TRBV27 combines with J gene TRBJ2-7, with no clear D. The CDR3 runs 13 residues. Trimming cost V 4 bases and J 3 bases, with 10 bases left between them. CDR1 is MNHEY and CDR2 is SMNVEV in the germline V gene (reference sequence). CDR3 bases: TGTGCCAGCAGTTGGGCCAGAAACTACGAGCAGTACTTC. Translated: CASSWARNYEQYF.

This chain connects TRBV6-1 to TRBJ1-4; weak D call: TRBD1 (5 bases). Germline CDR1 reads MNHNS; CDR2 reads SASEGT. The CDR3 covers 14 residues. V was trimmed by 0 bases and J by 8 bases, leaving 10 bases between them. The CDR3 region is CASSEAFRAEKLFF. The CDR3 DNA sequence: TGTGCCAGCAGTGAAGCGTTCAGGGCGGAAAAACTGTTTTTT.

This clone appeared once. The rearrangement joins TRBV7-3 to TRBJ2-3; 9 positions match TRBD2. CDR3 length: 19 residues. Losses at the gene ends were 1 base for V and 4 bases for J; bases not matched to a gene: 15. Germline-derived CDR1 and CDR2 are SGHTA and FQGTGA. The chain's CDR3 is CASSLMAAGGPSGADTQYF. The CDR3 DNA reads as TGTGCCAGCAGCTTAATGGCGGCGGGAGGGCCCAGCGGGGCAGATACGCAGTATTTT.

This clone was found a few times. The CDR3 protein is CASSQDSYGYTF. CDR3 in DNA: TGTGCCAGCAGCCAAGACAGCTATGGCTACACCTTC. The chain links TRBV3-1 (or the pseudogene TRBV3-2) to TRBJ1-2; D uncertain. CDR1 and CDR2 from the germline V gene are LGHDT and YNNKEL (reference sequence). V dropped 0 bases and J dropped 4 bases, with 3 bases sitting between them. This CDR3 has 12 amino acids.

This clone was detected ten times or more. This specimen includes other DNA sequences encoding the same CDR3. This rearrangement joins TRBV5-1 to TRBJ2-1; D remains ambiguous. This CDR3 has 11 residues. The V gene's germline CDR1 is SGHRS and CDR2 YFSETQ. V lost 3 bases and J 7 bases, leaving 5 bases between the germline ends. CDR3 coding DNA: TGCGCCAGCAGCTCGTATAATGAGCAGTTCTTC. It specifies CASSSYNEQFF.

This clone was detected only once. This chain links TRBV11-2 with TRBJ2-2, with 10 bases that match TRBD2. The CDR3 length is 17 residues. Germline CDR1 reads SGHAT; CDR2 reads FQNNGV. Trimming removed 5 bases from V and 2 bases from J; junction bases left unmatched: 8. The CDR3 bases are TGTGCCAGCAGCGGACGACTAGCGGGTCGAAACACCGGGGAGCTGTTTTTT. Its translation: CASSGRLAGRNTGELFF.

The chain employs TRBV3-1 (or the pseudogene TRBV3-2) and TRBJ1-2; TRBD1 agrees at 8 bases. J lost 3 bases, V lost 5 bases, and 5 bases had no gene match. Germline assignment: CDR1 LGHDT and CDR2 YNNKEL (reference sequence). CDR3 size: 14 residues. The CDR3 protein is CASSSWTGHYGYTF. CDR3 DNA: TGTGCCAGCAGCTCTTGGACAGGGCACTATGGCTACACCTTC.

The rearrangement joins TRBV9 to TRBJ2-5, with 8 bases aligning to TRBD2. V dropped 1 base and J dropped 2; count of bases not matched to a gene: 28. CDR3 size: 23 residues. CDR1 is SGDLS and CDR2 is YYNGEE in the germline V gene. The chain's CDR3 is CASSVKILSNPLKQLAVQETQYF. CDR3 DNA sequence: TGTGCCAGCAGCGTAAAAATTTTGTCTAACCCTTTAAAACAACTAGCGGTACAAGAGACCCAGTACTTC. Full variable domain (rest looked up from reference TRBV9 and TRBJ2-5): DSGVTQTPKHLITATGQRVTLRCSPRSGDLSVYWYQQSLDQGLQFLIQYYNGEERAKGNILERFSAQQFPDLHSELNLSSLELGDSALYFCASSVKILSNPLKQLAVQETQYFGPGTRLLVL.

The chain employs TRBV6-4 and TRBJ2-2; possible D gene TRBD2, 6 bases. V was shortened by 6 bases and J by 3 bases, with 11 bases between the two germline ends. Germline assignment: CDR1 MRHNA and CDR2 SNTAGT. The CDR3 covers 14 residues. CDR3 protein: CASSTRLDTGELFF. The CDR3 DNA follows: TGTGCCAGCAGCACCAGACTAGACACCGGGGAGCTGTTTTTT.

The chain uses TRBV27 and TRBJ2-1, with 7 nucleotides matching TRBD2. The J segment lost 4 bases and the V segment lost 5 bases, leaving 11 bases of the junction unmatched. The CDR3 runs 16 residues. The germline V gene encodes CDR1 MNHEY and CDR2 SMNVEV (reference sequence). The DNA for the CDR3 is TGTGCCAGCAGTCTAGTACTGGCGGGAGTTTACAATGAGCAGTTCTTC. It translates to CASSLVLAGVYNEQFF.